The 5 T cell receptor beta chains presented below share a single source sample, sequenced in a study of beta chain features in type 1 diabetes. The entirety of the isolated RNA underwent reverse transcription, so expressed TCRB transcripts were sequenced. The protocol was immunoSEQ multiplex PCR, while the TCRdb copy is restricted to in-frame clones and leaves out a portion. The sample has about 620,000 clones; around 16% are singletons. Sample: naive CD4+ T cells from blood. These TCRs come from a man younger than 35 in good health.

This clone occurred a few times. The chain links TRBV6-5 to TRBJ2-5, with D maybe TRBD1 (6 bases). The germline V gene has CDR1 MNHEY and CDR2 SVGAGI. Trimming removed 6 bases from V and 3 bases from J, with 8 bases in between. The CDR3 runs 12 residues. The CDR3 region is CASRTGKETQYF. In DNA, the CDR3 is TGTGCCAGCAGAACAGGGAAAGAGACCCAGTACTTC.

A few counts support this clone. V and J are TRBV11-3 and TRBJ2-5; D is perhaps TRBD1 or TRBD2 (6 bases each). Germline V gives CDR1 SGHNT, CDR2 YENEEA. V lost 5 bases, J lost 2 bases, and 15 bases lay in between. The CDR3 has 15 amino acids. The DNA of the CDR3 is TGTGCCAGCAGCCGCAGGTCGGGGGCACAAGAGACCCAGTACTTC. Amino acids: CASSRRSGAQETQYF.

This clone was counted only a few times. The gene calls are TRBV13 and TRBJ1-3; D is undetermined. Per germline, CDR1 PRHDT and CDR2 FYEKMQ (reference sequence). With 5 bases removed from V and 0 bases from J, the gap between germline ends came to 14 bases. CDR3 length: 16 amino acids. The CDR3 sequence is CASSLVTPNSGNTIYF. CDR3 DNA sequence: TGTGCCAGCAGCCTCGTTACTCCGAACTCTGGAAACACCATATATTTT.

The gene calls are TRBV6-5 and TRBJ2-1, with 7 bases aligning to TRBD2. The germline V gene encodes CDR1 MNHEY and CDR2 SVGAGI. Unmatched junction bases numbered 13, after V lost 4 bases and J lost 7 bases. This CDR3 region has 16 residues. CDR3 sequence: CASSSRLAGRRNEQFF. DNA for the CDR3: TGTGCCAGCAGTTCTCGACTAGCCGGAAGGAGGAATGAGCAGTTCTTC.

This clone was counted between two and nine times. The chain employs TRBV4-3 and TRBJ2-5; 8 positions agree with TRBD1. The junction had 0 bases not matched to a gene; V was cut back by 3 bases and J by 0 bases. Looked up from germline, CDR1 is LGHNA and CDR2 is YSLEER. The CDR3 totals 14 residues. The CDR3 DNA reads TGCGCCAGCAGCCAGACAGGGGACCAAGAGACCCAGTACTTC. This codes for CASSQTGDQETQYF.